The 4 T cell receptor beta chains listed next were all sequenced from one sample in a study of cytomegalovirus exposure and HLA in healthy donors. In the PCR, 60 Vbeta and 13 Jbeta primers were used. Only in-frame clones appear in the TCRdb table, and some are missing; sequencing was by immunoSEQ multiplex PCR. The sample shows approximately 180,000 clones, roughly an eighth of them seen only once. Sequenced input: PBMCs. All receptors come from a man aged 50 or older in good health and CMV-seropositive.

This clone came up a few times. V gene TRBV6-5 combines with J gene TRBJ2-7; D perhaps matches TRBD1 (6 bases). The CDR3 has 15 residues. The germline V gene encodes CDR1 MNHEY and CDR2 SVGAGI. With 7 bases removed from V and 3 bases from J, the gap between germline ends came to 19 bases. The CDR3 reads CASTLTPTGVYEQYF. The CDR3 DNA sequence: TGTGCCAGCACCCTAACCCCGACAGGAGTCTACGAGCAGTACTTC.

This sequence joins TRBV11-2 and TRBJ2-5; 8 positions match TRBD2. The length of the CDR3 is 13 residues. Germline V gene data show CDR1 as SGHAT and CDR2 as FQNNGV. J was trimmed by 6 bases and V by 5 bases; bases with no gene match: 5. The CDR3 loop is CASSQGLAKTQYF. The CDR3 DNA sequence: TGTGCCAGCAGCCAAGGACTAGCCAAGACCCAGTACTTC.

There are a few counts of this clone. The rearrangement uses TRBV13 and TRBJ2-7; a possible D gene is TRBD1 (6 bases). This CDR3 comprises 15 residues. CDR1 is PRHDT, CDR2 FYEKMQ, per germline (reference sequence). The V end was cut by 4 bases, the J end by 6 bases, with 19 bases between. The CDR3 sequence is CASSSKTGRWGEQYF. CDR3 nucleotide sequence: TGTGCCAGCAGCTCGAAGACAGGAAGGTGGGGCGAGCAGTACTTC.

This clone was counted between two and nine times. The chain uses TRBV18 and TRBJ2-3, with D hard to call. The CDR3 is made up of 12 amino acids. Trimming cost V 2 bases and J 4 bases, with 4 bases left between them. Germline V gene sequence: CDR1 KGHSH, CDR2 LQKENI. This CDR3 is CASSPSADTQYF. In nucleotides, the CDR3 is TGTGCCAGCTCACCATCGGCAGATACGCAGTATTTT.